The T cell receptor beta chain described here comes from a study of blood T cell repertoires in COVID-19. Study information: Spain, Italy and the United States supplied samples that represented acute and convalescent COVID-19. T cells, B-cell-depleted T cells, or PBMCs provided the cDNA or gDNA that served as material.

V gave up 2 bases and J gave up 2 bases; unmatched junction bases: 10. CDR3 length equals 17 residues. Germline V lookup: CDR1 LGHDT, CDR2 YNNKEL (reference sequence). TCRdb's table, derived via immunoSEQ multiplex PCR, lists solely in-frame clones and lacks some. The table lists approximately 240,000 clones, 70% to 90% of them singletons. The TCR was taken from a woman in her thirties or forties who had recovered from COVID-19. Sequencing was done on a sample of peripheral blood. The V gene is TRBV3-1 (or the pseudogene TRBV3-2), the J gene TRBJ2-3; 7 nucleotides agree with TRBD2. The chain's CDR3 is CASSQRRASGITDTQYF. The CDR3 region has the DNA TGTGCCAGCAGCCAACGCAGGGCTAGCGGAATCACAGATACGCAGTATTTT.